The source of this T cell receptor (beta chain) is a study of T cell responses to AZD1222 COVID-19 vaccine. Germline V gene sequence: CDR1 LNHDA, CDR2 SQIVND (reference sequence). V shed 5 bases, J shed 3 bases, and the junction held 6 bases outside the gene matches. This CDR3 is built from 15 residues. Generated by immunoSEQ multiplex PCR, the TCRdb table keeps only in-frame clones and is missing some. Among roughly 120,000 clones listed, around 89% were seen once. The chain employs TRBV19 and TRBJ2-7; 11 bases are shared with TRBD1. The TCR comes from an adult who received the AZD1222 COVID-19 vaccine. The input for sequencing was peripheral blood, taken 28 days after the second AZD1222 dose. The CDR3 is CASSLGGTGGYEQYF. CDR3 nucleotides: TGTGCCAGTAGTCTCGGAGGGACAGGGGGCTACGAGCAGTACTTC.